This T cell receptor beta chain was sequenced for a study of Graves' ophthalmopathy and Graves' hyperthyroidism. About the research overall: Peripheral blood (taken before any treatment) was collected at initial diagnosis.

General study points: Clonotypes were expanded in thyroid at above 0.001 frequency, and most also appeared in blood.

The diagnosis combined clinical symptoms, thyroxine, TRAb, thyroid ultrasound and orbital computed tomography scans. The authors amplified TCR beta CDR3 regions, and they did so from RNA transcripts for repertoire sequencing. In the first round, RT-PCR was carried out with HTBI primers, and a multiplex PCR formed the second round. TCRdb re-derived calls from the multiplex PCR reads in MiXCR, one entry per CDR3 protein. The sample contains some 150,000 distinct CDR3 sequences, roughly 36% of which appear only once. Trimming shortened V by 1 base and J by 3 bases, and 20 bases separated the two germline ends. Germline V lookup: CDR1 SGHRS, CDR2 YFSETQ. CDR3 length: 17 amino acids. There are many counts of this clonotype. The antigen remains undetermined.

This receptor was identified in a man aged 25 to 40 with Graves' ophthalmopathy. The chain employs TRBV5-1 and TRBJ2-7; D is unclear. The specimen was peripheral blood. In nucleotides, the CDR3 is TGCGCCAGCAGCTTGAGATATTTGGGTCGCAGGAGCTACGAGCAGTACTTC. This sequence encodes CASSLRYLGRRSYEQYF.